This T cell receptor beta chain was recorded in a study of low-dose radiotherapy and immunotherapy resistance in tumors. Study-level information: Aspirin 300 mg, taken orally and daily, was given to patients for four cycles from cycle 1 day 1.

Priming of first-strand cDNA relied on TRAV- and TRBV-specific primers (covering alpha and beta chains). Amplification of TCRs used a constant-region primer and V-primer adapter for about 18 PCR cycles. TCRdb recomputed calls from the reads with MiXCR, one row per CDR3 protein. The sample yields around 80,000 distinct CDR3 sequences, 15% to 20% seen once. In this sample, this clonotype turned up many times. Time point meaning: after trial treatment. Regarding treatment: LDRT plus nivolumab, ipilimumab, low-dose cyclophosphamide and aspirin (RACIN trial). CDR3 length equals 14 residues. Per germline, CDR1 LNHDA and CDR2 SQIVND (reference sequence). V lost 5 bases and J lost 7; bases outside the gene matches: 6.

The sample was PBMCs, taken after low-dose radiotherapy plus immunotherapy. This chain uses TRBV19 with TRBJ2-1, with 9 bases identical to TRBD2. The sequence was obtained from a male donor with prostate cancer. The CDR3 nucleotides read TGTGCCAGTAGTTTAGCGGGAGTCCAGAATGAGCAGTTCTTC. Its translation: CASSLAGVQNEQFF.